These T cell receptor beta chains were read from a single sample in a study of T cell repertoires in cytomegalovirus infection. TCRdb processed the reads anew with MiXCR; each CDR3 protein has one entry. The table lists around 450,000 distinct CDR3 sequences, roughly a third of them singletons, with approximately 15% in the top ten. Input material: PBMCs. Receptors were obtained from a human donor in good health (CMV status not recorded). Some clones in this sample may be carry-over from other donors' samples. CDR3s leave out the opening cysteine and the closing phenylalanine or tryptophan. The size of a clone is reported for some rows only, either as once, few or many, or as a class for expanded clones.

j_call | clone_size | v_call | cdr3_aa
TRBJ1-1 | many | TRBV12-3/TRBV12-4 | ASSLLSLNTEAF
TRBJ1-6 | few | TRBV7-6 | ASSHRDSPLH
TRBJ1-1 | . | TRBV6-5 | ATIGDSNTEAF
TRBJ2-1 | few | TRBV7-2 | ASSSLTSHEQF
TRBJ2-4 | . | TRBV12-3/TRBV12-4 | ASGRDRDFENIQY
TRBJ2-5 | few | TRBV20-1 | SAGLAGAQETQY
TRBJ1-2 | many | TRBV19 | ASSIYPSAPNYGYT
TRBJ2-7 | . | TRBV20-1 | SASQGQGYPYEQY
TRBJ1-5 | few | TRBV19 | ASSIGTGPDQPQH
TRBJ2-1 | few | TRBV29-1 | SVGSSSGYNEQF
TRBJ1-4 | . | TRBV5-1 | ASSLTGFSFDVEKLF
TRBJ2-3 | . | TRBV19 | ASSIVKDTQY
TRBJ1-1 | few | TRBV12-3/TRBV12-4 | ASSTGLSTEAF
TRBJ1-2 | . | TRBV7-2 | ASSLVQGHGYT
TRBJ1-5 | many | TRBV7-2 | ASSRRGGDNQPQH
TRBJ1-2 | . | TRBV6-5 | ASSYSGANRVRGYT
TRBJ2-7 | many | TRBV7-6 | ASSLARTSGGYEQY
TRBJ2-1 | . | TRBV19 | ASSSHRGYNEQF
TRBJ2-1 | many | TRBV7-2 | ASSLTSGVYNEQF
TRBJ1-5 | . | TRBV19 | ATDRGGRNQPQH
TRBJ2-5 | once | TRBV24-1 | ATRSGGAQETQY
TRBJ1-5 | many | TRBV7-2 | ASSRQRNQPQH
TRBJ2-3 | few | TRBV20-1 | SARVAGVADTQY
TRBJ1-2 | . | TRBV6-1 | ASSEYGTDGNYVYT
TRBJ1-5 | few | TRBV4-1 | ASSQGAGTDYSNQPQH
TRBJ2-7 | . | TRBV6-1 | ASSHRDRVSYEQY
TRBJ1-5 | many | TRBV11-2 | ASSLGGGLGNQPQH
TRBJ1-1 | . | TRBV6-5 | ASSYAGTVTEAF
TRBJ1-2 | . | TRBV20-1 | SARDRTANYGYT
TRBJ1-6 | . | TRBV5-6 | ASSLRGGPLRSPLH
TRBJ2-1 | . | TRBV20-1 | SAAGLREGNEQF
TRBJ2-2 | . | TRBV12-3/TRBV12-4 | ASSLISGPGELF
TRBJ1-1 | . | TRBV7-9 | ASSLATGLSAF
TRBJ2-7 | few | TRBV7-2 | ASSFQTSSWGTYEQY
TRBJ2-1 | . | TRBV19 | ASITQGLRDNEQF